Listed below are T cell receptor beta chains from one sample, sequenced in a study of cytomegalovirus exposure and HLA in healthy donors. This table comes from immunoSEQ multiplex PCR, and its TCRdb copy is limited to in-frame clones, with some not included. The data contain some 200,000 clones, approximately 85% of them singletons. Sequencing input: PBMCs. Every receptor here comes from a woman younger than 30 in good health and CMV-seronegative. CDR3s include the opening cysteine and the closing phenylalanine or tryptophan. A D gene is named only where the DNA matches it firmly. Size is omitted from some rows. Given values are once, few, many or a class for expanded clones.

CDR3,DNA,V,size,J,D
CSVEDWAGVHLSSYNEQFF,TGCAGCGTTGAAGATTGGGCGGGAGTACACCTGAGCTCCTACAATGAGCAGTTCTTC,TRBV29-1,-,TRBJ2-1,TRBD2
CASSLDPSSPNEQFF,TGTGCCAGCAGCTTAGATCCTTCTAGCCCCAATGAGCAGTTCTTC,TRBV11-2,once,TRBJ2-1,-
CASSPSGQVNQPQHF,TGTGCCAGCTCACCTTCCGGACAGGTAAATCAGCCCCAGCATTTT,TRBV18,-,TRBJ1-5,TRBD1
CASSQTVNTEAFF,TGTGCCAGCAGCCAGACAGTTAACACTGAAGCTTTCTTT,TRBV5-6,few,TRBJ1-1,-
CASSPTESWNGYTF,TGTGCCAGCAGTCCGACAGAGTCATGGAATGGCTACACCTTC,TRBV6-5,-,TRBJ1-2,-
CASSYGPGTSGGAPFF,TGTGCCAGCAGTTACGGTCCCGGGACTAGCGGGGGGGCCCCGTTCTTC,TRBV6-6,-,TRBJ2-1,TRBD2
CASSQSRRVGLDSFSYNEQFF,TGCGCCAGCAGTCAATCCAGGAGGGTAGGATTGGACTCGTTCTCCTACAATGAGCAGTTCTTC,TRBV23-1,-,TRBJ2-1,-
CASKEQNYGYTF,TGTGCCAGCAAGGAACAGAACTATGGCTACACCTTC,TRBV2,-,TRBJ1-2,-
CASSEQGPNSPLHF,TGTGCCAGCAGTGAGCAGGGGCCAAATTCACCCCTCCACTTT,TRBV2,-,TRBJ1-6,-
CASSPRTGGADTGELFF,TGTGCCAGCAGCCCGCGGACGGGGGGGGCGGACACCGGGGAGCTGTTTTTT,TRBV7-9,once,TRBJ2-2,TRBD2